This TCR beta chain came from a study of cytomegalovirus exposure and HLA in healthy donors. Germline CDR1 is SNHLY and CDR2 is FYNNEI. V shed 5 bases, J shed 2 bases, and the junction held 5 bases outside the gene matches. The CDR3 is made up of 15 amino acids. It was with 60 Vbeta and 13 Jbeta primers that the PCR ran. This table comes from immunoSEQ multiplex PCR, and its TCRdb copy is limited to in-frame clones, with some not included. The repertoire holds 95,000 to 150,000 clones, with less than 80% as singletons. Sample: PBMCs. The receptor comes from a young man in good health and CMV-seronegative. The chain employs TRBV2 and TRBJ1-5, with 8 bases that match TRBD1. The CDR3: CASSRDRIGNQPQHF. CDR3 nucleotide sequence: TGTGCCAGCAGTAGGGACAGGATAGGCAATCAGCCCCAGCATTTT.